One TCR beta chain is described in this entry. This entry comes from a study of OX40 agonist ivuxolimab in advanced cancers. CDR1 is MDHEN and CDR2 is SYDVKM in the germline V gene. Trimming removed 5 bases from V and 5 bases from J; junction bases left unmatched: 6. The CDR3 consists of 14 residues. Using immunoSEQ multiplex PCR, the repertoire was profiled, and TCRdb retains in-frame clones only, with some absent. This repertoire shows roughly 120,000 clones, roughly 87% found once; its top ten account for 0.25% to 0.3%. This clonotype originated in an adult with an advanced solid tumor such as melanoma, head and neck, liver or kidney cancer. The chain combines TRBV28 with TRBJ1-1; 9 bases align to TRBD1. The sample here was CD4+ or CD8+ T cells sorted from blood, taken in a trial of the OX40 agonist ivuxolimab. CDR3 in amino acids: CASSATGGDTEAFF. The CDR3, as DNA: TGTGCCAGCAGTGCGACAGGGGGAGATACTGAAGCTTTCTTT.